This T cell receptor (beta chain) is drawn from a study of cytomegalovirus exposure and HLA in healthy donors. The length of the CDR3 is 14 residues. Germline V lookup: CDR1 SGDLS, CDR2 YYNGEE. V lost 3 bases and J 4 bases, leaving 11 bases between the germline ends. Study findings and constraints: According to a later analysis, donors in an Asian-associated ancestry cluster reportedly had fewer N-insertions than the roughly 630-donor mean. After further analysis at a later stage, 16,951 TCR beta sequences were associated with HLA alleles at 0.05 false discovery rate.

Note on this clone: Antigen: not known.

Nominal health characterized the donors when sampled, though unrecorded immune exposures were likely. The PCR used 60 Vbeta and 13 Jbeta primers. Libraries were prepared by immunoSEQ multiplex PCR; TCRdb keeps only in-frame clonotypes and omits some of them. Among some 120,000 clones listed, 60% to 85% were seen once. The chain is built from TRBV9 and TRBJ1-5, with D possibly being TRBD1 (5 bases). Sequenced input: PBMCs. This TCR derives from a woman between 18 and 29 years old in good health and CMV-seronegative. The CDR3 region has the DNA TGTGCCAGCAGCGCCGGGACTCTAAATCAGCCCCAGCATTTT. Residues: CASSAGTLNQPQHF.